The 28 T cell receptor beta chains in this list originate from one sample, sequenced in a study of CD8+CD57+ T cells in acquired aplastic anemia. The study profiled TCR beta VDJ and CDR3 using genomic DNA as template. Via MiXCR, TCRdb re-called the reads, giving one row per CDR3 protein. The sample holds about 190,000 distinct CDR3 sequences, about 53% seen once. Sequencing was done on a sample of sorted CD4+, CD8+, or CD8+CD57+ T cells (not recorded which) from PBMCs. Source of these receptors: a human donor in good health, serving as a control.

Many counts were recorded for this clonotype. The chain combines TRBV11-2 with TRBJ1-1, with 7 positions matching TRBD1. The CDR3 is made up of 17 amino acids. After removal of 2 bases from V and 0 bases from J, the junction contained 9 bases not matched to a gene. Germline CDR1 reads SGHAT; CDR2 reads FQNNGV. The CDR3 DNA sequence: TGTGCCAGCAGCTTATATCGGCTGGGACAGATGAACACTGAAGCTTTCTTT. Translated, it gives CASSLYRLGQMNTEAFF. The full variable domain, in which reference TRBV11-2 and TRBJ1-1 provide the parts outside the CDR3, is EAGVAQSPRYKIIEKRQSVAFWCNPISGHATLYWYQQILGQGPKLLIQFQNNGVVDDSQLPKDRFSAERLKGVDSTLKIQPAKLEDSAVYLCASSLYRLGQMNTEAFFGQGTRLTVV.

This clonotype has a count of ten or more. The rearrangement links TRBV7-2 to TRBJ2-7; D perhaps matches TRBD2 (5 bases). The CDR3 contains 14 residues. In germline, CDR1 is SGHTA, CDR2 FQGNSA. The V end was cut by 6 bases, the J end by 6 bases, with 18 bases between. CDR3 loop: CASSKQSGRGEQYF. CDR3 coding DNA: TGTGCCAGCAGTAAACAGAGTGGGAGAGGCGAGCAGTACTTC.

This clonotype was counted at least ten times. The chain combines TRBV25-1 with TRBJ2-1; TRBD2 matches at 10 bases. This CDR3 is 15 amino acids long. Germline values: CDR1 MGHDK, CDR2 SYGVNS. V dropped 3 bases and J dropped 7; count of bases not matched to a gene: 6. The CDR3: CASSDALAGANEQFF. The CDR3 DNA is TGTGCCAGCAGTGATGCCCTAGCGGGGGCAAATGAGCAGTTCTTC.

This clonotype was seen a handful of times. The CDR3 region is CAWSLIKNTEAFF. CDR3 DNA sequence: TGTGCCTGGAGCCTGATAAAGAACACTGAAGCTTTCTTT. The V gene is TRBV30, the J gene TRBJ1-1; D ambiguous. Trimming removed 3 bases from V and 1 base from J, with 9 bases in between. Germline assignment: CDR1 GTSNPN and CDR2 SVGIG (reference sequence). This CDR3 region has 13 residues.

This clonotype was detected ten times or more. The chain carries TRBV3-1 and TRBJ2-5; D tentatively reads TRBD1 or TRBD2 (5 bases each). The CDR3 is made up of 16 amino acids. Deletions cut 4 bases from V and 2 bases from J, with 17 bases between. The germline V gene encodes CDR1 LGHDT and CDR2 YNNKEL (reference sequence). The CDR3 is CASSPRELGVQETQYF. For the CDR3, the DNA is TGTGCCAGCAGCCCAAGGGAACTAGGGGTTCAAGAGACCCAGTACTTC.

This chain connects TRBV29-1 to TRBJ2-7, with D unresolved. This CDR3 comprises 13 residues. Germline V lookup: CDR1 SQVTM, CDR2 ANQGSEA. V was clipped by 6 bases and J by 3 bases, with 15 bases between them. The CDR3 is CSVNPGIGYEQYF. Here the CDR3 DNA reads TGCAGCGTAAACCCAGGAATAGGCTACGAGCAGTACTTC.

The chain carries TRBV19 and TRBJ1-2; D might be TRBD1 (5 bases). The V end was cut by 5 bases, the J end by 8 bases, with 21 bases between. CDR3 length: 15 residues. The germline gives CDR1 LNHDA, CDR2 SQIVND (reference sequence). CDR3 bases: TGTGCCAGTAGTCCGGGGACGGGCCGCGGAACGGGCTACACCTTC. Translating it yields CASSPGTGRGTGYTF.

The chain is built from TRBV29-1 and TRBJ1-1; maybe TRBD1 (5 bases). V lost 6 bases and J 4 bases, leaving 18 bases between the germline ends. The CDR3 sequence is 14 residues long. Germline V gene lookup returns CDR1 SQVTM and CDR2 ANQGSEA. Written as DNA, the CDR3 is TGCAGCGTGCAAATCGGGGCCTGGGCCACTGAAGCTTTCTTT. It specifies CSVQIGAWATEAFF.

The table lists this clonotype with many counts. The chain couples TRBV28 to TRBJ2-3; 7 bases fit TRBD1. Unmatched junction bases numbered 8, after V lost 5 bases and J lost 0 bases. This CDR3 comprises 16 residues. Germline assignment: CDR1 MDHEN and CDR2 SYDVKM. The CDR3 sequence: CASSKSATGSTDTQYF. The DNA of the CDR3 is TGTGCCAGCAGTAAGTCCGCGACAGGGAGCACAGATACGCAGTATTTT. The entire variable domain, with the rest obtained from reference TRBV28 and TRBJ2-3, is as follows: DVKVTQSSRYLVKRTGEKVFLECVQDMDHENMFWYRQDPGLGLRLIYFSYDVKMKEKGDIPEGYSVSREKKERFSLILESASTNQTSMYLCASSKSATGSTDTQYFGPGTRLTVL.

The table lists this clonotype with many counts. The chain carries TRBV5-1 and TRBJ1-1; D is perhaps TRBD1 (5 bases). The CDR3 is made up of 14 amino acids. CDR1 and CDR2 from the germline V gene are SGHRS and YFSETQ. The germline V and J ends were trimmed by 7 bases and 0 bases, with 13 bases remaining between them. The CDR3 is CASQVGTVNTEAFF. DNA of the CDR3: TGCGCCAGCCAAGTCGGGACCGTGAACACTGAAGCTTTCTTT.

Comments on this clonotype: A much larger clone differs from this one at a single base, so this may be a read error. The V gene is TRBV2, the J gene TRBJ2-2, with a weak D call TRBD1 (7 bases). Looked up from germline, CDR1 is SNHLY and CDR2 is FYNNEI. This CDR3 is built from 17 residues. In nucleotides, the CDR3 is TGTGCCAGCAGGCCCAGGAGGGGGCGAGGAAACACCGGGGAGCTGCTTTTT. Translated, it gives CASRPRRGRGNTGELLF.

The V call is TRBV2, the J call TRBJ2-5, with D tentatively TRBD1 or TRBD2 (5 bases each). Germline CDR1 reads SNHLY; CDR2 reads FYNNEI. CDR3 length equals 14 residues. The V end was cut by 1 base, the J end by 0 bases, with 6 bases between. The CDR3 DNA follows: TGTGCCAGCAGTGAAGGGGGGTACCAAGAGACCCAGTACTTC. Translated, it gives CASSEGGYQETQYF.

The chain carries TRBV7-8 and TRBJ2-3; 9 bases are shared with TRBD1. TRBJ2-5 matches the DNA end more closely, so the J call is doubtful. This CDR3 contains 14 residues. CDR1 and CDR2 (germline): SGHVS, FQNEAQ. CDR3 DNA: TGTGCCAGCAGCTTCGGGACAGGGATGGAGACCCAGTACTTC. This encodes CASSFGTGMETQYF.

The chain carries TRBV29-1 and TRBJ1-1; the match to TRBD1 covers 9 bases. CDR1 and CDR2 (germline): SQVTM, ANQGSEA. The CDR3 loop spans 15 amino acids. In nucleotides, the CDR3 is TGCCAGCTCACCGGGGGGACAGGGACGGCGAAGATAGCTTTCTTT. The encoded protein is CQLTGGTGTAKIAFF.

This clonotype was recorded a few times. The genes are TRBV3-1 and TRBJ2-3, with TRBD1 identical over 7 bases. Trimming at V came to 1 base and at J to 5 bases, leaving 3 bases not matched to a gene. Per germline, CDR1 LGHDT and CDR2 YNNKEL (reference sequence). The CDR3 sequence is 14 residues long. CDR3 bases: TGTGCCAGCAGCCAAGCACAGGGGATAGATACGCAGTATTTT. Encoded protein: CASSQAQGIDTQYF.

As concerns this clonotype: At one end, the junction sequence differs from germline, possibly due to a read error. J is TRBJ2-7 and V is TRBV15, with D perhaps TRBD1 or TRBD2 (6 bases each). The germline V gene has CDR1 LNHNV and CDR2 YYDKDF (reference sequence). The CDR3 spans 15 residues. CDR3 in DNA: TGTGCCGCCAGCAGACAGGAGGAGGGGTTCTACGAGCAGTACTTC. This translates into CAASRQEEGFYEQYF.

The V gene is TRBV7-9, the J gene TRBJ1-2, with 10 bases lining up with TRBD1. CDR1 and CDR2 from the germline V gene are SEHNR and FQNEAQ (reference sequence). This CDR3 region has 14 residues. V was pared by 2 bases and J by 7 bases, with 4 bases of the junction left unmatched. CDR3 DNA sequence: TGTGCCAGCAGCTTATCAGGACAGGGGGTTGGCTACACCTTC. It translates to CASSLSGQGVGYTF.

A single count supports this clonotype. The chain carries TRBV19 and TRBJ1-1; 8 bases line up with TRBD1. The CDR3 has 15 residues. Unmatched junction bases numbered 11, after V lost 7 bases and J lost 4 bases. Germline V lookup: CDR1 LNHDA, CDR2 SQIVND (reference sequence). As DNA, the CDR3 is TGTGCCAGTACCACAGGGGGTAGACGGACCACTGAAGCTTTCTTT. This encodes CASTTGGRRTTEAFF. The entire variable domain, with the rest obtained from reference TRBV19 and TRBJ1-1, is as follows: DGGITQSPKYLFRKEGQNVTLSCEQNLNHDAMYWYRQDPGQGLRLIYYSQIVNDFQKGDIAEGYSVSREKKESFPLTVTSAQKNPTAFYLCASTTGGRRTTEAFFGQGTRLTVV.

Points on this clonotype: The junction and the germline gene differ at one end; a read error may be behind it. J is TRBJ2-7 and V is TRBV15; tentatively, D is TRBD1 (6 bases). Germline CDR1 is LNHNV and CDR2 is YYDKDF (reference sequence). The CDR3 runs 16 residues. CDR3 amino acids: CAASRDSRGTYYEQYF. The CDR3 bases are TGTGCCGCCAGCAGAGATTCAAGGGGGACCTACTACGAGCAGTACTTC.

The sample holds many counts of this clonotype. This sequence joins TRBV14 and TRBJ2-5; maybe TRBD1 (6 bases). CDR1 and CDR2 (germline): SGHDN, FVKESK. V lost 3 bases to trimming and J lost 3 bases, with 11 bases between them. This CDR3 is 14 amino acids long. In DNA form, the CDR3 reads TGTGCCAGCAGCCACATACAGGGAAAAGAGACCCAGTACTTC. Translating it yields CASSHIQGKETQYF. The variable domain in full, with the rest retrieved from reference TRBV14 and TRBJ2-5, is EAGVTQFPSHSVIEKGQTVTLRCDPISGHDNLYWYRRVMGKEIKFLLHFVKESKQDESGMPNNRFLAERTGGTYSTLKVQPAELEDSGVYFCASSHIQGKETQYFGPGTRLLVL.

The J gene is TRBJ1-4, the V gene TRBV10-3; the D gene is possibly TRBD1 (5 bases). Trimming pared 10 bases from V and 7 bases from J, leaving 31 bases between. Germline V gives CDR1 ENHRY, CDR2 SYGVKD. The CDR3 runs 18 residues. CDR3 nucleotides: TGTGCCACTTCTAGCGTGAGACAGACCGGTGGTTCGGGTGAAAAACTGTTTTTT. Amino acids: CATSSVRQTGGSGEKLFF.

This chain connects TRBV19 to TRBJ1-2; D is unclear. Per germline, CDR1 LNHDA and CDR2 SQIVND (reference sequence). The CDR3 runs 12 residues. Trimming removed 5 bases from V and 8 bases from J, with 12 bases in between. CDR3 residues: CASSWPKGGYTF. The DNA for the CDR3 is TGTGCCAGTAGTTGGCCCAAAGGAGGCTACACCTTC.

This sequence joins TRBV7-3 and TRBJ2-3; 16 nucleotides line up with TRBD2. V gave up 2 bases and J gave up 1 base; unmatched junction bases: 9. CDR3 size: 20 residues. Germline CDR1 SGHTA, CDR2 FQGTGA. As DNA, the CDR3 is TGTGCCAGCAGCTTACAGACCGGGACTAGCGGGGGGGCCCGCACAGATACGCAGTATTTT. This gives the protein CASSLQTGTSGGARTDTQYF.

CDR3 bases: TGTGCCAGCAGGGATGGACTTCCGAACACTGAAGCTTTCTTT. Encoded protein: CASRDGLPNTEAFF. The gene calls are TRBV2 and TRBJ1-1; D unclear. Trimming removed 6 bases from V and 1 base from J, with 12 bases in between. The CDR3 runs to 14 residues. The germline V gene encodes CDR1 SNHLY and CDR2 FYNNEI.

The chain couples TRBV10-2 to TRBJ2-7; TRBD1 matches at 12 bases. The CDR3 is 15 amino acids. The germline CDR1 and CDR2 sequences are WSHSY and SAAADI. The V gene end was trimmed by 7 bases and the J gene end by 5 bases; junction bases not matched to a gene: 9. In DNA, the CDR3 is TGCGCCAGCAACGCCGGGACAGGGGGCGATAACGAGCAGTACTTC. This translates into CASNAGTGGDNEQYF.

This clonotype has at least ten counts. DNA for the CDR3: TGTGCCAGTAATATGTGGGACACCTCCTACGAGCAGTACTTC. Translated: CASNMWDTSYEQYF. The V call is TRBV19, the J call TRBJ2-7; D might be TRBD1 (6 bases). With 7 bases removed from V and 0 bases from J, the gap between germline ends came to 13 bases. This CDR3 comprises 14 residues. Looked up from germline, CDR1 is LNHDA and CDR2 is SQIVND (reference sequence).

About this clonotype itself: The junction departs from the called germline gene at one end, perhaps through a read error. This rearrangement joins TRBV5-1 to TRBJ2-7; D is possibly TRBD1 (5 bases). This CDR3 is built from 13 residues. Germline V CDR1 and CDR2: SGHRS, YFSETQ. The CDR3: CASSLGRLSEQYF. DNA for the CDR3: TGTGCCAGCAGCTTGGGGCGGCTAAGCGAGCAGTACTTC.

There are a few counts of this clonotype. A read error may be the cause here, since a much bigger clone is one base away. The rearrangement links TRBV12-3 or TRBV12-4 to TRBJ1-6; a weak D match, TRBD1 (6 bases). The CDR3 has 17 amino acids. In DNA, the CDR3 is TGTGCCAGCAGATTTTCAGGTGTTCGGGGGGCGAATTCACCCCCCCACTTT. This gives the protein CASRFSGVRGANSPPHF.